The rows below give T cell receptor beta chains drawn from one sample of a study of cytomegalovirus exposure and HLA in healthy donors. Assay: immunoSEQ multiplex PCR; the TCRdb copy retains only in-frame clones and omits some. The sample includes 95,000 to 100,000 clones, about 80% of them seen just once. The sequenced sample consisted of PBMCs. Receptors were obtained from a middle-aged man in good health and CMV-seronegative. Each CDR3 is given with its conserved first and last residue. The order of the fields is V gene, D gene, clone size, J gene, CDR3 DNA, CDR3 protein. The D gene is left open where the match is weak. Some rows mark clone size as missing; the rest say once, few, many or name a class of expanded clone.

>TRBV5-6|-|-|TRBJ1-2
TGTGCCAGCAGCTTGGACAGGGTTTCCTATGGCTACACCTTC
CASSLDRVSYGYTF
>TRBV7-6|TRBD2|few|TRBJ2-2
TGTGCCAGCAGCTACCAAGCGGGGGGTAACCTCATTACCGGGGAGCTGTTTTTT
CASSYQAGGNLITGELFF
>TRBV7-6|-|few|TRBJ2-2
TGTGCCAGCAGCCTTAACAATAACGCCGGGGAGCTGTTTTTT
CASSLNNNAGELFF
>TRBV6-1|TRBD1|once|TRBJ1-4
TGTGCCAGCGGACAGGGGGCAGTTGAAAAACTGTTTTTT
CASGQGAVEKLFF
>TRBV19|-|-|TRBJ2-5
TGTGCCAGTAGGAAAGGAGGGCCCGACGAGACCCAGTACTTC
CASRKGGPDETQYF
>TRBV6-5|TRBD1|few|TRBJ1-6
TGTGCCAGCAGTTACACAGGGGGCGATTCACCCCTCCACTTT
CASSYTGGDSPLHF
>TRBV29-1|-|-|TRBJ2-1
TGCAGCGTTGCGTCGGGGTACAATGAGCAGTTCTTC
CSVASGYNEQFF
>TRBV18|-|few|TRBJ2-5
TGTGCCAGCTCACCAGGCGGCAGCCCGGGGGAGACCCAGTACTTC
CASSPGGSPGETQYF
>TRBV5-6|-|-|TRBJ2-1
TGTGCCAGCACTGACAGTTACAATGAGCAGTTCTTC
CASTDSYNEQFF
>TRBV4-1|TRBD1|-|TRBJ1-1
TGCGCCAGCAGCCGACCAGGGGGCCAAATTGAGGACACTGAAGCTTTCTTT
CASSRPGGQIEDTEAFF
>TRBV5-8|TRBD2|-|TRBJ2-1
TGTGCCAGCAACCGACTAGCGGGGTCGGTTGTGGACGAGCGGTTCTTC
CASNRLAGSVVDERFF
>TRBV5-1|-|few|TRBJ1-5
TGCGCCAGCAGCTTGGGACAGAATCAGCCCCAGCATTTT
CASSLGQNQPQHF
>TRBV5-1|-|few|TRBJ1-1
TGCGCCAGCAGCTTGGGAGCGAACACTGAAGCTTTCTTT
CASSLGANTEAFF
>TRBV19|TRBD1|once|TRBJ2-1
TGTGCCAGTAGTCCCTTACAGGGGTACGGGGAGCAGTTCTTC
CASSPLQGYGEQFF
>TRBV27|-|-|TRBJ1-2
TGTGCCAGCACTTTACATCCAAGACTTAACTATGGCTACACCTTC
CASTLHPRLNYGYTF
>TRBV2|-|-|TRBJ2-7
TGTGCCAGCACGGTTTACTACGAGCAGTACTTC
CASTVYYEQYF
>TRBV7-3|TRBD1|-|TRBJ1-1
TGTGCCAGCAGCTTTACAGGGGGCACTGAAGCTTTCTTT
CASSFTGGTEAFF
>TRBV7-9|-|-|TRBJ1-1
TGTTCCAGCAGCCTAGGGGGAGGTAGGACTGAAGCTTTCTTT
CSSSLGGGRTEAFF
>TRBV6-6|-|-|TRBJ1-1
TGTGCCAGCAGTTCATTGACAGTGGGGGGTGAAGCTTTCTTT
CASSSLTVGGEAFF
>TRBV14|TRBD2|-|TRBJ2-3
TGTGCCAGCAGCCAAGTAGGAGGGACTAGCGGGGGGATATGCCGTGCAGATACGCAGTATTTT
CASSQVGGTSGGICRADTQYF
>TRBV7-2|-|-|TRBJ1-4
TGTGCCAGCAGCTTAAATCGGGGGGGGAGGGATGAAAAACTGTTTTTT
CASSLNRGGRDEKLFF
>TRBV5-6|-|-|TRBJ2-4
TGTGCCAGCAGCTTGTGGGAGAATCTGGCCAAAAACATTCAGTACTTC
CASSLWENLAKNIQYF
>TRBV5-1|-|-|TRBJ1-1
TGCGCCAGCAGCCCAATTCCGGGAGTTCCTGAAGCTTTCTTT
CASSPIPGVPEAFF
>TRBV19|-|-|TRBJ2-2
TGTGCCAGTAGTATAGACGCACACGTGAACACCGGGGAGCTGTTTTTT
CASSIDAHVNTGELFF
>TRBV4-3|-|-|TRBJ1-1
TGCGCCAGCAGCCAAGGAACACGAAACACTGAAGCTTTCTTT
CASSQGTRNTEAFF